The T cell receptor (beta chain) described here comes from a study of blood T cell repertoires in COVID-19. Study as a whole: Samples came from the United States, Italy and Spain, spanning acute and convalescent COVID-19. PBMCs, B-cell-depleted T cells, or T cells were the source of the cDNA or gDNA that made up the material.

Original data processing: Amplified reference gene primers provided the basis for estimating nucleated cell counts. Assay: immunoSEQ multiplex PCR; the TCRdb copy retains only in-frame clones and omits some. V and J calls and clone size are those listed in that table; D and trimming were worked out from the DNA. There are fewer than 70,000 clones in the sample; 75% to 90% occur only once, and 3.5% lies in the top ten. The sequenced sample consisted of peripheral blood. The origin of this receptor is a human donor in a cohort sampled during active COVID-19.

In nucleotides, the CDR3 is TGTGCCAGCAGTTACAAAGGACAGGGGCTCCACGAGCAGTACTTC. Amino acids: CASSYKGQGLHEQYF. The chain has TRBV6-6 and TRBJ2-7; 9 nucleotides line up with TRBD1. Trimming removed 2 bases from V and 5 bases from J; junction bases left unmatched: 7. The germline V gene encodes CDR1 MNHNY and CDR2 SVGAGI (reference sequence). There are 15 residues in the CDR3.